The rows below give T cell receptor beta chains drawn from one sample of a study of glioma-infiltrating T cells after dendritic cell vaccination. TCRdb's copy holds only in-frame clones and misses some; the assay was immunoSEQ multiplex PCR. Of 72,000 or so clones detected, around 86% appear once; the ten largest clones hold 2% to 2.5%. This specimen consisted of blood, obtained after dendritic cell vaccination. All receptors derive from a human donor with glioblastoma. Both conserved end residues are part of each CDR3. The D gene is left open where the match is weak. The size field is filled for only some rows; it gives once, few, many or a size class.

v_call	clone_size	j_call	d_call	cdr3_aa	cdr3_nt
TRBV6-1	NA	TRBJ2-7	TRBD1	CASRNTGVIYEQYF	TGTGCCAGCAGAAATACAGGGGTCATCTACGAGCAGTACTTC
TRBV28	NA	TRBJ2-1	TRBD2	CASRLRLSGRGNEQFF	TGTGCCAGCAGGCTAAGGCTTAGCGGGAGGGGTAATGAGCAGTTCTTC
TRBV6-5	once	TRBJ1-2	NA	CASSPGQFNYGYTF	TGTGCCAGCAGCCCCGGACAGTTTAACTATGGCTACACCTTC
TRBV20-1	NA	TRBJ1-1	NA	CSAAENTEAFF	TGCAGTGCGGCGGAGAACACTGAAGCTTTCTTT
TRBV12-5	NA	TRBJ2-1	NA	CASGLNIGQFF	TGTGCTAGTGGGCTGAACATTGGGCAGTTCTTC
TRBV21-1	NA	TRBJ2-6	NA	CASNGTGGVSGANVLTF	TGTGCCAGCAACGGTACAGGGGGAGTTTCTGGGGCCAACGTCCTGACTTTC
TRBV10-1	NA	TRBJ2-5	TRBD1	CASSASGQAETQYF	TGCGCCAGCAGTGCCTCGGGACAGGCGGAGACCCAGTACTTC
TRBV29-1	NA	TRBJ2-3	TRBD2	CSVEPTSGTRTDTQYF	TGCAGCGTTGAGCCGACTAGCGGGACCCGCACAGATACGCAGTATTTT
TRBV25-1	NA	TRBJ1-4	NA	CASSEYRQANGKLFF	TGTGCCAGCAGTGAATATAGACAGGCCAATGGAAAACTGTTTTTT
TRBV4-1	NA	TRBJ1-4	NA	CASSLRVGGDGEKLFF	TGCGCCAGCAGCCTCCGCGTCGGCGGGGACGGTGAAAAACTGTTTTTT
TRBV18	NA	TRBJ2-7	TRBD2	CASSPGTSGVLSYEQYF	TGTGCCAGCTCGCCCGGGACTAGCGGAGTCCTTTCCTACGAGCAGTACTTC
TRBV9	NA	TRBJ2-7	NA	CASSPAGLGYEQYF	TGTGCCAGCAGCCCGGCAGGACTCGGCTACGAGCAGTACTTC
TRBV2	NA	TRBJ1-4	NA	CASRSQGLDQEKLFF	TGTGCCAGCAGATCTCAGGGATTAGACCAGGAAAAACTGTTTTTT
TRBV29-1	NA	TRBJ2-1	TRBD2	CSVRGGGEQFF	TGCAGCGTTCGGGGGGGCGGTGAGCAGTTCTTC
TRBV19	medium-sized	TRBJ1-5	TRBD1	CASSGTGSQPQHF	TGTGCCAGTAGTGGGACAGGGAGCCAGCCCCAGCATTTT
TRBV7-9	NA	TRBJ1-4	NA	CASSAGLSNEKLFF	TGTGCCAGCAGCGCGGGACTGAGCAATGAAAAACTGTTTTTT
TRBV5-1	once	TRBJ2-4	TRBD2	CASSLGGGSKNIQYF	TGCGCCAGCAGCTTGGGCGGGGGATCCAAAAACATTCAGTACTTC
TRBV25-1	NA	TRBJ2-7	TRBD2	CASGLADSYEQYF	TGTGCCAGCGGACTAGCGGACTCCTACGAGCAGTACTTC
TRBV28	NA	TRBJ1-5	NA	CASSLGPGNSNQPQHF	TGTGCCAGCAGTTTAGGGCCAGGGAATAGCAATCAGCCCCAGCATTTT
TRBV6-1	NA	TRBJ1-2	NA	CASSEKGPGGYTF	TGTGCCAGCAGTGAAAAGGGGCCAGGGGGCTACACCTTC
TRBV11-3	NA	TRBJ2-5	NA	CASSSRGAGQETQYF	TGTGCCAGCAGCTCTCGAGGGGCGGGACAAGAGACCCAGTACTTC
TRBV2	NA	TRBJ2-2	TRBD2	CASSDKLAGTGELFF	TGTGCCAGCAGTGATAAATTAGCGGGAACCGGGGAGCTGTTTTTT
TRBV6-1	few	TRBJ2-7	NA	CASSEEGAYEQYF	TGTGCCAGCAGTGAGGAGGGAGCCTACGAGCAGTACTTC
TRBV11-2	NA	TRBJ1-2	NA	CASSSGLGYGYTF	TGTGCCAGCAGCTCAGGGTTGGGCTATGGCTACACCTTC
TRBV11-3	NA	TRBJ2-7	NA	CASSLREMVHEQYF	TGTGCCAGCAGCTTACGGGAAATGGTCCACGAGCAGTACTTC
TRBV21-1	NA	TRBJ1-2	NA	CASSKHGTANYGYTF	TGTGCCAGCAGCAAACACGGGACAGCAAACTATGGCTACACCTTC
TRBV6-5	NA	TRBJ1-2	NA	CASSYSGRPGGYTF	TGTGCCAGCAGTTACTCAGGGCGGCCGGGGGGCTACACCTTC
TRBV5-1	NA	TRBJ1-4	NA	CASSLGVGGAYGEKLFF	TGCGCCAGCAGCTTGGGGGTCGGGGGGGCGTACGGAGAAAAACTGTTTTTT
TRBV29-1	NA	TRBJ2-7	NA	CSVDGGSSYEQYF	TGCAGCGTTGATGGTGGGAGCTCCTACGAGCAGTACTTC